The entry below gives a single T cell receptor (beta chain) sequence along with its context. This clone was seen more than once but under ten times. This receptor's antigen is unknown. The read comes to an end 3 residues before the CDR3 does, leaving the germline J gene to fill in the end. The record originates from a study of T cell clonality in common variable immunodeficiency (dated by TCRdb to between 2015 and 2017). The research as a whole found: CVID TCRbeta sequences reportedly showed fewer deletions and N-nucleotide insertions and lacked highly modified clones with 13 or more V deletions. TCRbeta clonality was higher in CVID subjects than in healthy controls (t-test p = 0.018), and the increase was most characteristic of about a third of subjects. Despite equal DNA input, controls averaged roughly 80,000 unique sequences per sample versus about 32,000 in CVID samples. Healthy controls shared more TCRbeta clones with each other than CVID subjects shared among themselves (p < 0.0001). Correlations of repertoire features with clinical complications were constrained by heterogeneity among patients within the CVID cohort. According to the authors, finding the cause of the higher clonality in CVID would require sequencing the repertoires of T cell subpopulations.

Standard criteria, namely reduction of serum IgG, IgA and/or IgM below the normal range together with specific antibody deficiency, were applied for the diagnosis of CVID. There were fewer than 45 subjects in the CVID group (roughly 15 female and 29 male), ranging in age from roughly 9 to 70 years, with a mean age of about 40. Both CVID patients and healthy controls were predominantly of Caucasian heritage. At the time of study participation, every CVID subject had been on replacement immunoglobulin therapy for one year or longer. At the time of blood collection, no CVID subject was ill or was being treated with immunomodulatory or immunosuppressive medication. Heparinized peripheral whole blood samples of roughly 5 to 8.5 ml were obtained from each donor. Genomic DNA from adults with common variable immune deficiency (CVID) and from healthy adult controls was used for sequencing of TCRbeta CDR3 repertoires. Diluted blood was density-centrifuged over Hypaque 1077 or Ficoll-Paque to isolate peripheral blood mononuclear cells. Genomic DNA was obtained from unsorted mononuclear cells using either Qiagen column purification or a centrifugation-based method.

For sequencing, equivalent amounts of genomic DNA were input from CVID and control samples. For every sample, a 60 bp segment covering the rearranged TCRbeta CDR3 region was amplified and then sequenced. The immunoSEQ assay, a bias-corrected multiplex PCR combined with high-throughput sequencing, was used for TCRbeta amplification. In the paper's pipeline: Each unique nucleotide sequence was treated as a clone and annotated with V, D and J genes, copy number and frequency. Sequences were labeled productive if in frame, and non-productive if out of frame or containing stop codons. As previously described, Shannon's entropy was used to calculate clonality. The predicted amino acid sequences of productive clones were used to derive the mean CDR3 Kyte-Doolittle hydropathy. Using the R hclust function, scaled V gene usage was clustered hierarchically with Manhattan distance and complete linkage. To assess clone sharing by CDR3 amino acid sequence, 12 repertoires per group were resampled over 100 rounds. The repertoires were screened for around 70 published EBV-specific TCRbeta sequences and 245 published CMV-specific TCRbeta sequences. A couple of CVID samples yielding fewer than 10,000 sequences were excluded from analysis, leaving over 35 CVID repertoires. The immuneACCESS repertoire file appears here via TCRdb, limited to in-frame rearrangements. These files lack a portion of the clones; in checked studies, under half of the deficit traces to unresolved V genes, and the cause of the others is not known. The V and J calls and clone size come from that table; D and trimming were worked out from the DNA. This sample includes about 11,000 clones, and none of them was observed just once. Approximately 5.7% of the sample lies in the top ten.

Taken from cysteine to phenylalanine, the CDR3 has 15 residues. The CDR3 was read in part: 36 bases, with the frame set at base 1. Based on the germline V gene, the CDR1 and CDR2 sequences are SGHTA and FQGNSA. V and J are trimmed by 1 base and 9 bases, and the gene matches miss 4 bases of the junction. The sequence derives from a human donor with common variable immunodeficiency. The sequencing input was peripheral blood mononuclear cells. This receptor chain uses TRBV7-2 and TRBJ1-6, with 9 central nucleotides matching TRBD1. Partial CDR3 DNA: TGTGCCAGCAGCTTAGTGGGACAGGGATTTTCACCC. Its coded protein is CASSLVGQGFSP. The whole CDR3 protein reads CASSLVGQGFSPLHF.